Reported below is one TCR beta chain. This sample was taken from a study of cytomegalovirus exposure and HLA in healthy donors. The PCR employed 60 Vbeta primers together with 13 Jbeta primers. The table came from immunoSEQ multiplex PCR; TCRdb's copy has only in-frame clones and leaves some out. The sample includes 150,000 to 200,000 clones, roughly 74% of them seen just once. The sample consisted of PBMCs. The sequence was collected from a male donor in good health and CMV-seronegative.

The CDR3 coding sequence is TGCGCCAGCAGCTTGAACGGGGGGGCGTATATCACAGATACGCAGTATTTT. This gives the protein CASSLNGGAYITDTQYF. The V gene is TRBV5-1, the J gene TRBJ2-3; 8 bases align to TRBD2. The length of the CDR3 is 17 residues. The germline V gene encodes CDR1 SGHRS and CDR2 YFSETQ. Trimming removed 1 base from V and 2 bases from J; junction bases left unmatched: 9.